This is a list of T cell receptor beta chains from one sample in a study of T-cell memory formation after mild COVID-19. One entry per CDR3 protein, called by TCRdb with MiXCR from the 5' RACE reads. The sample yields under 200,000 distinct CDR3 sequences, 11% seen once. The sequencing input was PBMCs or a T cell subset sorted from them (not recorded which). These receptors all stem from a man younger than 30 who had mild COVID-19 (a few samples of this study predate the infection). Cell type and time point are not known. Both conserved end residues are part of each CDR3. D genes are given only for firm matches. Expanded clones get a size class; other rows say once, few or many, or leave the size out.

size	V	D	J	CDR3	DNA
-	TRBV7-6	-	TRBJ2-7	CASSLGDAGSYWLYF	TGTGCCAGCAGCTTAGGGGACGCCGGGAGCTATTGGTTGTACTTC
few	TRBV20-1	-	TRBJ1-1	CSARDAGGVPTEAFF	TGCAGTGCTAGAGATGCCGGGGGGGTTCCGACTGAAGCTTTCTTT
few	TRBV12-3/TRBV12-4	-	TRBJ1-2	CASSPFAGGNYGYTF	TGTGCCAGCAGCCCTTTTGCGGGGGGTAACTATGGCTACACCTTC
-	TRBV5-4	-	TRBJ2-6	CASSWGRGLTGANVLTF	TGTGCCAGCAGCTGGGGCAGGGGACTTACTGGGGCCAACGTCCTGACTTTC
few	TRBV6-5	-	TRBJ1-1	CASSYLVGTRTEAFF	TGTGCCAGCAGTTACCTAGTAGGGACACGCACTGAAGCTTTCTTT
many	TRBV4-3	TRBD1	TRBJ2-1	CASSQEWGQGNEQFF	TGCGCCAGCAGCCAAGAATGGGGACAGGGAAATGAGCAGTTCTTC
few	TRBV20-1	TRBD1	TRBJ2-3	CSATGAGQGGDTQYF	TGCAGTGCTACCGGAGCGGGACAGGGCGGAGATACGCAGTATTTT
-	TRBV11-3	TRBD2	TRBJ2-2	CASSLRGLDHGELFF	TGTGCCAGCAGCTTAAGAGGACTAGACCACGGGGAGCTGTTTTTT
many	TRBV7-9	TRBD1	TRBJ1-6	CASSGGDRDNSPLHF	TGTGCCAGCAGTGGAGGGGACAGGGATAATTCACCCCTCCACTTT
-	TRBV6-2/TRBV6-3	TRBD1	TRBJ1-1	CASSYPLGQGRTEAFF	TGTGCCAGCAGTTACCCTTTGGGACAGGGGAGGACTGAAGCTTTCTTT
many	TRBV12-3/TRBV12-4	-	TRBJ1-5	CASSLMDRNQPQHF	TGTGCCAGCAGTTTAATGGATCGCAATCAGCCCCAGCATTTT
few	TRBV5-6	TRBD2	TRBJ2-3	CASSQRPWTRSPDTQYF	TGTGCCAGCAGCCAGAGACCTTGGACTAGGTCTCCGGATACGCAGTATTTT
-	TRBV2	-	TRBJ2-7	CASSVQGIGEQYF	TGTGCCAGCAGTGTCCAGGGAATAGGCGAGCAGTACTTC
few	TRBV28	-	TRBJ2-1	CASSADWGQRLPNEQFF	TGTGCCAGCAGCGCGGACTGGGGGCAGAGACTCCCCAATGAGCAGTTCTTC
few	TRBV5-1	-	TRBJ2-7	CASSLEVRQGLSEQYF	TGCGCCAGCAGCTTGGAAGTCAGGCAGGGTCTAAGCGAGCAGTACTTC
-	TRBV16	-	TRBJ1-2	CASSQGLYGYTF	TGTGCCAGCAGCCAGGGCCTCTATGGCTACACCTTC
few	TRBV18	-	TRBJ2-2	CASSETLYTGELFF	TGTGCCAGCTCCGAGACACTTTACACCGGGGAGCTGTTTTTT
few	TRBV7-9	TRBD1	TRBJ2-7	CASSLGGQGTYEQYF	TGTGCCAGCAGCTTAGGTGGACAGGGTACCTACGAGCAGTACTTC
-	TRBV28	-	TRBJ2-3	CASSLWALTTDTQYF	TGTGCCAGCAGTTTATGGGCCCTTACCACAGATACGCAGTATTTT
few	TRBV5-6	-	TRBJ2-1	CASSLTPGVGYNEQFF	TGTGCCAGCAGCTTGACACCGGGGGTAGGGTACAATGAGCAGTTCTTC
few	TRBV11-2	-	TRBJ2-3	CASSVGEGDTQYF	TGTGCCAGCAGCGTCGGCGAGGGGGATACGCAGTATTTT
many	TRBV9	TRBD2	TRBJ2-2	CASSVGGGNTGELFF	TGTGCCAGCAGCGTAGGCGGGGGGAACACCGGGGAGCTGTTTTTT
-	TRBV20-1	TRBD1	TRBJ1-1	CRFPGQGLTEAFF	TGCAGATTTCCGGGACAGGGGTTAACTGAAGCTTTCTTT
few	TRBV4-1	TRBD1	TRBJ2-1	CASLAVGQGLNEQFF	TGCGCCAGCCTCGCCGTGGGACAGGGCTTAAATGAGCAGTTCTTC
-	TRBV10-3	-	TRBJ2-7	CAIGRWYEQYF	TGTGCCATCGGTCGATGGTACGAGCAGTACTTC
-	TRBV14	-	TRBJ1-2	CASSRTTLNYGYTF	TGTGCCAGCAGCCGAACCACACTGAACTATGGCTACACCTTC
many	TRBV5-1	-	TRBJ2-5	CASSLALRAETQYF	TGCGCCAGCAGCTTGGCCCTGAGGGCAGAGACCCAGTACTTC
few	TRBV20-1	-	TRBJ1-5	CSARDKTHGGQPQHF	TGCAGTGCTAGAGACAAGACCCACGGGGGTCAGCCCCAGCATTTT
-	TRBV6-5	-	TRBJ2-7	CASSYHPSYEQYF	TGTGCCAGCAGTTACCACCCCTCCTACGAGCAGTACTTC
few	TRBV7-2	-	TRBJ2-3	CASSSGGFTDTQYF	TGTGCCAGCAGCTCCGGCGGTTTCACAGATACGCAGTATTTT
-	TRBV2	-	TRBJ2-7	CASSESAGAYYEQYF	TGTGCCAGCAGTGAAAGTGCCGGGGCGTACTACGAGCAGTACTTC
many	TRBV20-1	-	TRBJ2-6	CSASRPGRANVLTF	TGCAGTGCTAGTCGGCCTGGGCGGGCCAACGTCCTGACTTTC
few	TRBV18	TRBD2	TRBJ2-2	CASSPLSIAGYTGELFF	TGTGCCAGCTCACCACTCTCGATAGCGGGGTACACCGGGGAGCTGTTTTTT
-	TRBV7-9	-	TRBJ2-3	CASSVSRADTQYF	TGTGCCAGCAGCGTCTCCCGGGCAGATACGCAGTATTTT
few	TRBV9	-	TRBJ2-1	CASSAGRGTGNEQFF	TGTGCCAGCAGCGCCGGGCGAGGGACGGGCAATGAGCAGTTCTTC
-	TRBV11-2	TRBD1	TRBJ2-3	CASSPHQGQGKLEQADTQYF	TGTGCCAGCAGCCCGCATCAGGGACAGGGGAAGCTGGAGCAAGCAGATACGCAGTATTTT
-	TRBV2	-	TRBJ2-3	CASRPDSTDTQYF	TGTGCCAGCCGGCCCGATAGCACAGATACGCAGTATTTT
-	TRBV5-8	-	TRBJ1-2	CASSLVVVEYGYTF	TGTGCCAGCAGCTTGGTGGTGGTCGAATATGGCTACACCTTC
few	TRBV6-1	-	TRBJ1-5	CASNMNGYSNQPQHF	TGTGCCAGCAACATGAACGGGTATAGCAATCAGCCCCAGCATTTT
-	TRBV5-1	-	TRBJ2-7	CASGSGARALSLDEQYF	TGCGCCAGCGGAAGTGGGGCCAGGGCCCTGTCCTTGGACGAGCAGTACTTC
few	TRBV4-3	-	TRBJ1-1	CASSQGGQGPEAFF	TGCGCCAGCAGCCAAGGGGGGCAGGGCCCTGAAGCTTTCTTT
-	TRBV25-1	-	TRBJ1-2	CASSEQGSYGYTF	TGTGCCAGCAGTGAACAGGGTAGCTATGGCTACACCTTC
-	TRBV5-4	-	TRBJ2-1	CASSLAGPDEQFF	TGTGCCAGCAGCTTGGCCGGGCCAGATGAGCAGTTCTTC
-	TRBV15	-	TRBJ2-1	CATSRDRTGNEQFF	TGTGCCACCAGCAGAGATCGGACGGGAAATGAGCAGTTCTTC
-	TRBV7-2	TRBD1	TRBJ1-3	CASSQLGDRGPLSGNTIYF	TGTGCCAGCAGCCAATTGGGGGACAGGGGGCCTTTATCTGGAAACACCATATATTTT
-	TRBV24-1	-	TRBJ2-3	CATREDKGDTQYF	TGTGCCACCAGAGAGGACAAGGGAGATACGCAGTATTTT
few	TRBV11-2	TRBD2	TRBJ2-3	CASSKGLAGYDRDTQYF	TGTGCCAGCAGCAAGGGACTAGCGGGGTATGATCGGGATACGCAGTATTTT
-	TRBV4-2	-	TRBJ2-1	CASSQAVGGPYNEQFF	TGTGCCAGCAGCCAAGCCGTCGGGGGACCCTACAATGAGCAGTTCTTC
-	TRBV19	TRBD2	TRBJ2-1	CASCGLAGGRDEQFF	TGTGCCAGTTGCGGACTAGCGGGGGGGAGGGATGAGCAGTTCTTC
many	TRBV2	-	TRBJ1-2	CASSAPRGQGSYGYTF	TGTGCCAGCAGCGCCCCTCGGGGGCAGGGGAGCTATGGCTACACCTTC
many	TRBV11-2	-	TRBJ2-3	CASSQGEGDTQYF	TGTGCCAGCAGCCAGGGGGAGGGGGATACGCAGTATTTT
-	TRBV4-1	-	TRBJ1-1	CASSRSDRMNTEAFF	TGCGCCAGCAGCCGCTCGGACAGAATGAACACTGAAGCTTTCTTT
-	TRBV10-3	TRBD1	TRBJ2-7	CAISAWGTGGYIEYEQYF	TGTGCCATCAGTGCCTGGGGGACAGGGGGATACATTGAGTACGAGCAGTACTTC
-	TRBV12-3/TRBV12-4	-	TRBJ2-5	CASSPFRAWAGQETQYF	TGTGCCAGCTCCCCTTTCCGGGCATGGGCGGGGCAAGAGACCCAGTACTTC
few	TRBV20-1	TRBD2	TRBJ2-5	CSARDSGEETQYF	TGCAGTGCTAGAGATAGCGGGGAAGAGACCCAGTACTTC
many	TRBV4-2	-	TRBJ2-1	CASAPWTNRDEQFF	TGTGCCAGCGCACCGTGGACGAACAGGGATGAGCAGTTCTTC
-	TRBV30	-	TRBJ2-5	CAWSIGGGRWKTQYF	TGTGCCTGGAGTATAGGAGGGGGCCGTTGGAAGACCCAGTACTTC
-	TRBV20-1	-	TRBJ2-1	CSAPRGTRLNEQFF	TGCAGTGCTCCCAGGGGGACTAGACTCAATGAGCAGTTCTTC
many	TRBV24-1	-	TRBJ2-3	CATSARAGTDTQYF	TGTGCCACCAGTGCCAGGGCGGGCACAGATACGCAGTATTTT